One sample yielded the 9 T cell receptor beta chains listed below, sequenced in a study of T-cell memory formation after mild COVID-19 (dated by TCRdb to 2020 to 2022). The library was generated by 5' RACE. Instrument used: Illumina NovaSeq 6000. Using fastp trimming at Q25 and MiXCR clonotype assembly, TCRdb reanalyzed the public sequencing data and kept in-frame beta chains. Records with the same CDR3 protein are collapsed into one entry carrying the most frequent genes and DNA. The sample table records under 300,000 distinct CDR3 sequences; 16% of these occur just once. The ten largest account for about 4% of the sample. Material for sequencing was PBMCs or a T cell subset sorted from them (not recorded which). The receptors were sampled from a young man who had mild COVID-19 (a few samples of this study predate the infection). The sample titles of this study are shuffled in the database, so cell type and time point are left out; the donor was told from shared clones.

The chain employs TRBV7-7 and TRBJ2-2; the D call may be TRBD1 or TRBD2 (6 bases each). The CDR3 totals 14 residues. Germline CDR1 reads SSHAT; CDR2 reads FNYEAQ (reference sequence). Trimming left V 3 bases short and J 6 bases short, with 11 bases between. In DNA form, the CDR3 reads TGTGCCAGCAGCTTGAGTAGGGGGGCCGGGGAGCTGTTTTTT. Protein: CASSLSRGAGELFF.

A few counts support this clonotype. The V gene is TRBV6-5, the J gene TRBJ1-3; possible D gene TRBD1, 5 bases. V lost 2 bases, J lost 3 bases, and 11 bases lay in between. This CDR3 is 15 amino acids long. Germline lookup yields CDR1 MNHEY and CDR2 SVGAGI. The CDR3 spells CASSYSGTLGNTIYF. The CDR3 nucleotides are TGTGCCAGCAGTTACAGCGGGACGCTTGGAAACACCATATATTTT.

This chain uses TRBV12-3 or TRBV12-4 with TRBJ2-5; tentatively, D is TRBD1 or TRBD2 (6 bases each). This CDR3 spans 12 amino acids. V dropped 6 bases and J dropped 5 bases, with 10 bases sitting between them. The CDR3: CASRSGAETQYF. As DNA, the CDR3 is TGTGCCAGCAGATCGGGGGCTGAGACCCAGTACTTC.

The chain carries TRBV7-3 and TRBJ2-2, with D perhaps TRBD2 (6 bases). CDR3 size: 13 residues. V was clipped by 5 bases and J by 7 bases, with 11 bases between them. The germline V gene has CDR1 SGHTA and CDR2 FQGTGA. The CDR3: CASSLRRGGELFF. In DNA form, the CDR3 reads TGTGCCAGCAGCCTCAGGAGGGGCGGGGAGCTGTTTTTT.

CDR3 residues: CSAKVEGLYEQYV. In nucleotides, the CDR3 is TGCAGTGCTAAAGTCGAGGGGCTCTACGAGCAGTACGTC. The chain carries TRBV20-1 and TRBJ2-7, with D perhaps TRBD1 or TRBD2 (5 bases each). The CDR3 has 13 amino acids. Germline V lookup: CDR1 DFQATT, CDR2 SNEGSKA (reference sequence). The V gene lost 4 bases and the J gene lost 3 bases, with 13 bases spanning the gap.

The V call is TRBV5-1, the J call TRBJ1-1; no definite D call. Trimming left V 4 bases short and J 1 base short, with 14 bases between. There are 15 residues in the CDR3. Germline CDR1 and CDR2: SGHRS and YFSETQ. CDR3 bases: TGCGCCAGCAGCCAAATTGGGTGGGAGAACACTGAAGCTTTCTTT. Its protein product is CASSQIGWENTEAFF.

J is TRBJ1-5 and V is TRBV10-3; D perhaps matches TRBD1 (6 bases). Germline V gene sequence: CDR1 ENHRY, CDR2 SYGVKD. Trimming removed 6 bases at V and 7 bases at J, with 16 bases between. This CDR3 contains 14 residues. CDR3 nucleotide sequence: TGTGCCATCAGGGGCAGGGGCGATGGACAGCCCCAGCATTTT. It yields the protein CAIRGRGDGQPQHF.

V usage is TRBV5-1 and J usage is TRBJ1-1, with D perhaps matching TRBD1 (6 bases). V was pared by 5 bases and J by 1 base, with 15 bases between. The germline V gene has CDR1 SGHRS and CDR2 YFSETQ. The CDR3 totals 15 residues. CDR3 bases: TGCGCCAGCAGGTACGACAGGTCCTGGAACACTGAAGCTTTCTTT. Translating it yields CASRYDRSWNTEAFF.

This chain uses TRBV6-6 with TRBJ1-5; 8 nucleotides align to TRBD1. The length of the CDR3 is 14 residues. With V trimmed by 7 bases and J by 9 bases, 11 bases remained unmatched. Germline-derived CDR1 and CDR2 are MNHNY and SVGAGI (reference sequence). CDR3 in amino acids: CASTSSTGVRPQHF. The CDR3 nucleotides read TGTGCCAGCACCTCATCGACAGGGGTCCGGCCCCAGCATTTT.